Following are 26 T cell receptor beta chains from one sample sequenced in a study of cytomegalovirus exposure and HLA in healthy donors. Libraries were prepared by immunoSEQ multiplex PCR; TCRdb keeps only in-frame clonotypes and omits some of them. The table includes hundreds of thousands of clones, approximately 87% detected once. Material: PBMCs. Receptors originate from a woman aged 18-29 years in good health and CMV-seronegative.

The CDR3 loop reads CASSITGTSGRARRFF. CDR3 in DNA: TGTGCCAGCAGTATTACCGGGACTAGCGGGAGGGCGAGGAGGTTCTTC. The rearrangement uses TRBV27 and TRBJ2-1, with TRBD2 identical over 16 bases. The CDR3 has 16 amino acids. The germline CDR1 and CDR2 sequences are MNHEY and SMNVEV (reference sequence). Trimming removed 5 bases from V and 15 bases from J; junction bases left unmatched: 13.

CDR3 DNA sequence: TGTGCCAGCAGTCTCCGGGACAGGGGTAACACTGAAGCTTTCTTT. Translated: CASSLRDRGNTEAFF. J is TRBJ1-1 and V is TRBV6-5; 10 bases match TRBD1. With V trimmed by 5 bases and J by 2 bases, 5 bases remained unmatched. This CDR3 is 15 amino acids long. From germline, CDR1 is MNHEY and CDR2 SVGAGI.

The rearrangement joins TRBV10-1 to TRBJ2-2; no firm D call. Trimming stripped 3 bases from V and 6 bases from J, with 8 bases between. Germline values: CDR1 WNHNN, CDR2 SYGVQD (reference sequence). The CDR3 sequence is 13 residues long. CDR3 DNA sequence: TGCGCCAGCAGTGATGGGCACGCCGGGGAGCTGTTTTTT. Its translation: CASSDGHAGELFF.

A remark on this clone: A read error may produce the germline difference seen at one junction end. The V and J genes are TRBV7-7 and TRBJ2-2; D is undetermined. CDR3 size: 14 residues. Germline V lookup: CDR1 SSHAT, CDR2 FNYEAQ (reference sequence). CDR3 amino acids: CASSPSDLGGELFF. DNA of the CDR3: TGTGCTAGCAGCCCTTCGGACCTGGGCGGGGAGCTGTTTTTT.

The J gene is TRBJ2-7, the V gene TRBV19; 8 positions match TRBD2. Trimming took 3 bases from V and 3 from J; bases not matched to a gene: 10. The CDR3 spans 16 residues. Germline values: CDR1 LNHDA, CDR2 SQIVND (reference sequence). CDR3: CASSIPGGGRLYEQYF. The CDR3 DNA reads TGTGCCAGTAGTATCCCCGGGGGGGGTCGCCTCTACGAGCAGTACTTC. Full variable domain (outside the CDR3, taken from reference TRBV19 and TRBJ2-7): DGGITQSPKYLFRKEGQNVTLSCEQNLNHDAMYWYRQDPGQGLRLIYYSQIVNDFQKGDIAEGYSVSREKKESFPLTVTSAQKNPTAFYLCASSIPGGGRLYEQYFGPGTRLTVT.

This clone has only one observation. CDR3 residues: CASSLVGTGSQTQYF. DNA of the CDR3: TGTGCCAGCAGTTTAGTGGGAACAGGCTCGCAGACCCAGTACTTC. V and J are TRBV27 and TRBJ2-5; D possibly corresponds to TRBD1 (5 bases). V lost 2 bases and J lost 6, with 16 bases in between. Per germline, CDR1 MNHEY and CDR2 SMNVEV (reference sequence). The CDR3 covers 15 residues.

This chain links TRBV5-4 with TRBJ1-2; D possibly corresponds to TRBD1 (5 bases). Germline V gene data show CDR1 as SGHNT and CDR2 as YYREEE (reference sequence). V was shortened by 4 bases and J by 0 bases, with 16 bases between the two germline ends. CDR3 size: 16 residues. CDR3 coding DNA: TGTGCCAGCAGCCGGGGGGACCCATTAGCTAACTATGGCTACACCTTC. Translating gives CASSRGDPLANYGYTF. Full variable domain (missing parts from reference TRBV5-4 and TRBJ1-2): ETGVTQSPTHLIKTRGQQVTLRCSSQSGHNTVSWYQQALGQGPQFIFQYYREEENGRGNFPPRFSGLQFPNYSSELNVNALELDDSALYLCASSRGDPLANYGYTFGSGTRLTVV.

The chain employs TRBV27 and TRBJ1-1, with D possibly matching TRBD1 (5 bases). In germline, CDR1 is MNHEY, CDR2 SMNVEV (reference sequence). Trimming took 4 bases from V and 2 from J, leaving 8 bases between them. This CDR3 is 13 amino acids long. The CDR3 DNA sequence: TGTGCCAGCAGTTGGGGGGTAAACACTGAAGCTTTCTTT. This translates into CASSWGVNTEAFF.

This chain links TRBV13 with TRBJ2-7, with D uncertain. CDR3 length equals 15 residues. Germline-derived CDR1 and CDR2 are PRHDT and FYEKMQ (reference sequence). The V end lost 5 bases, the J end lost 0 bases, and 14 bases lay between the germline ends. The CDR3 spells CASSPGHGSSYEQYF. The CDR3, as DNA: TGTGCCAGCAGCCCGGGCCACGGAAGCTCCTACGAGCAGTACTTC.

The chain uses TRBV6-6 and TRBJ2-7; D may be TRBD1 or TRBD2 (5 bases each). V was clipped by 5 bases and J by 10 bases, with 18 bases between them. Germline V CDR1 and CDR2: MNHNY, SVGAGI (reference sequence). The CDR3 consists of 13 residues. The CDR3: CASSTGTLSAQYF. The CDR3 nucleotides read TGTGCCAGCAGTACCGGGACGCTATCGGCCCAGTACTTC.

The chain is built from TRBV6-1 and TRBJ1-2, with D possibly matching TRBD1 (6 bases). V was clipped by 0 bases and J by 4 bases, with 12 bases between them. Per the germline V gene, CDR1 is MNHNS and CDR2 is SASEGT. The length of the CDR3 is 15 residues. Here the CDR3 reads CASSEAGGGIYGYTF. The CDR3 DNA reads TGTGCCAGCAGTGAAGCAGGCGGGGGCATCTATGGCTACACCTTC.

This sequence joins TRBV4-1 and TRBJ1-5; D remains ambiguous. V dropped 2 bases and J dropped 5 bases, with 10 bases sitting between them. Germline V gene data show CDR1 as MGHRA and CDR2 as YSYEKL. The CDR3 sequence is 14 residues long. CDR3 protein: CASSQSGVYQPQHF. The CDR3 nucleotides are TGCGCCAGCAGCCAATCTGGCGTTTATCAGCCCCAGCATTTT.

This clone came up once. The rearrangement joins TRBV7-6 to TRBJ2-5; the D is unclear. The CDR3 extends over 11 amino acids. The V and J ends lost 5 bases and 9 bases respectively, with 10 bases between them. In germline, CDR1 is SGHVS, CDR2 FNYEAQ. The CDR3 DNA follows: TGTGCCAGCAGCCTTGCTGTGTCCCAGTACTTC. Amino acids: CASSLAVSQYF.

This clone was seen a single time. The rearrangement uses TRBV6-1 and TRBJ2-3; D gene ambiguous. V lost 2 bases, J lost 6 bases, and 12 bases lay in between. The CDR3 runs 14 residues. Germline values: CDR1 MNHNS, CDR2 SASEGT. CDR3 nucleotide sequence: TGTGCCAGCAGTGAAAGCCGCTTGAGGGATACGCAGTATTTT. Its translation: CASSESRLRDTQYF.

This chain connects TRBV18 to TRBJ2-7; the match to TRBD1 covers 7 bases. From germline, CDR1 is KGHSH and CDR2 LQKENI. This CDR3 contains 16 residues. V was pared by 0 bases and J by 2 bases, with 7 bases of the junction left unmatched. The CDR3 region is CASSPPKQGPPYEQYF. In nucleotides, the CDR3 is TGTGCCAGCTCACCACCAAAACAGGGGCCCCCCTACGAGCAGTACTTC.

This sequence joins TRBV19 and TRBJ1-5; D might be TRBD1 (5 bases). Trimming stripped 2 bases from V and 0 bases from J, with 11 bases between. The CDR3 is 16 residues long. Germline V gives CDR1 LNHDA, CDR2 SQIVND (reference sequence). CDR3 DNA: TGTGCCAGTAGTATAAGGGACCCTTATAGCAATCAGCCCCAGCATTTT. Its translation is CASSIRDPYSNQPQHF.

The chain links TRBV28 to TRBJ1-5, with a possible D match to TRBD1 (6 bases). The length of the CDR3 is 13 residues. CDR1 MDHEN and CDR2 SYDVKM come from the germline V gene. V was shortened by 6 bases and J by 11 bases, with 17 bases between the two germline ends. This chain's CDR3 is CASRLGTSNTQHF. The CDR3 DNA is TGTGCCAGCAGACTCGGGACATCTAATACCCAGCATTTT.

The chain employs TRBV2 and TRBJ2-7; D is uncertain. CDR3 size: 11 residues. V was clipped by 6 bases and J by 4 bases, with 7 bases between them. Germline V gene lookup returns CDR1 SNHLY and CDR2 FYNNEI. CDR3 nucleotides: TGTGCCAGCAGCACCTTATACGAGCAGTACTTC. Protein: CASSTLYEQYF.

The genes are TRBV6-1 and TRBJ1-2; 10 positions agree with TRBD1. The CDR3 consists of 14 residues. Per germline, CDR1 MNHNS and CDR2 SASEGT. J lost 4 bases, V lost 4 bases, and 3 bases had no gene match. The DNA of the CDR3 is TGTGCCAGCAGTGGACAGGGGGCGGCCTATGGCTACACCTTC. This gives the protein CASSGQGAAYGYTF.

This chain uses TRBV5-4 with TRBJ1-2, with a tentative D call TRBD1 (6 bases). V dropped 5 bases and J dropped 3 bases, with 14 bases sitting between them. Per the germline V gene, CDR1 is SGHNT and CDR2 is YYREEE (reference sequence). The CDR3 sequence is 14 residues long. CDR3 sequence reads: CASRGRGKDYGYTF. The DNA for the CDR3 is TGTGCCAGCAGAGGGAGGGGGAAGGACTATGGCTACACCTTC.

This clone occurred once. V and J are TRBV20-1 and TRBJ2-5; D is unclear. This CDR3 spans 10 amino acids. From germline, CDR1 is DFQATT and CDR2 SNEGSKA (reference sequence). Trimming stripped 4 bases from V and 4 bases from J, with 4 bases between. CDR3 region: CSATGETQYF. The CDR3, as DNA: TGCAGTGCTACGGGAGAGACCCAGTACTTC.

This chain's CDR3 is CASSLGDTAYNEQFF. The CDR3 DNA follows: TGTGCCAGCAGCTTAGGGGACACCGCCTACAATGAGCAGTTCTTC. The J gene is TRBJ2-1, the V gene TRBV11-2; possibly TRBD1 for D (6 bases). Germline assignment: CDR1 SGHAT and CDR2 FQNNGV. The CDR3 loop spans 15 amino acids. V dropped 1 base and J dropped 2 bases, with 9 bases sitting between them.

This clone has ten or more counts. V gene TRBV6-5 combines with J gene TRBJ1-2; weak D call: TRBD1 (6 bases). Germline V lookup: CDR1 MNHEY, CDR2 SVGAGI. The CDR3 sequence is 13 residues long. Between the trimmed V and J ends, which lost 8 bases and 1 base, there was a span of 11 bases. CDR3 sequence (DNA): TGTGCCAGCCGGGACACTCTTAACTATGGCTACACCTTC. It yields the protein CASRDTLNYGYTF.

The gene calls are TRBV6-1 and TRBJ1-2, with D perhaps TRBD1 (5 bases). The CDR3 runs to 16 residues. Trimming stripped 0 bases from V and 4 bases from J, with 15 bases between. Germline CDR1 reads MNHNS; CDR2 reads SASEGT. The CDR3 nucleotides are TGTGCCAGCAGTGAAGCGCACCAGGGTGGGGGCTATGGCTACACCTTC. Protein sequence: CASSEAHQGGGYGYTF.

This chain links TRBV19 with TRBJ2-1, with 8 bases that match TRBD2. This CDR3 has 15 amino acids. Trimming took 4 bases from V and 5 from J; bases not matched to a gene: 7. Germline V gene lookup returns CDR1 LNHDA and CDR2 SQIVND (reference sequence). Here the CDR3 reads CASSTKAGAHNEQFF. The DNA of the CDR3 is TGTGCCAGTAGTACAAAAGCGGGGGCCCACAATGAGCAGTTCTTC.

CDR3 in amino acids: CASSPHLPTESNQPQHF. CDR3 in DNA: TGTGCCAGCAGTCCACACTTGCCTACGGAGAGCAATCAGCCCCAGCATTTT. The rearrangement uses TRBV28 and TRBJ1-5, with D unclear. CDR3 length: 17 amino acids. Trimming pared 5 bases from V and 1 base from J, leaving 18 bases between. Germline lookup yields CDR1 MDHEN and CDR2 SYDVKM.